This T cell receptor beta chain was sequenced for a study of Graves' ophthalmopathy and Graves' hyperthyroidism. Study outcomes and limitations: Most expanded clonotypes in thyroid above 0.001 frequency also showed up in blood.

As concerns this clonotype: Its antigen is unknown.

Germline CDR1 and CDR2: SGHNT and YENEEA. There are 16 residues in the CDR3. J lost 5 bases, V lost 5 bases, and 10 bases had no gene match. Ophthalmopathic donors had moderate-to-severe activity, CAS ≥3 and NOSPECS ≥4, with disease that had lasted under 3 months. Exclusion applied to patients with other autoimmune diseases, uncontrolled infections, pregnancy or lactation. Diagnosis used clinical symptoms, serum thyroxine, TRAb, thyroid ultrasound and orbital computed tomography. RNA transcripts were the template, and TCR beta CDR3 regions were amplified from them. Second-round multiplex PCR came after first-round RT-PCR with HTBI primers. Each CDR3 protein is one row after TCRdb ran MiXCR on the multiplex PCR reads. In the table there are roughly 700,000 distinct CDR3 sequences, roughly 40% of which are singletons.

Sample: peripheral blood. The chain links TRBV11-3 to TRBJ2-5; 11 nucleotides agree with TRBD1. The sequence came from an adult man with Graves' ophthalmopathy. The CDR3: CASSLARTGGIETQYF. In DNA, the CDR3 is TGTGCCAGCAGCCTGGCCCGGACAGGGGGCATCGAGACCCAGTACTTC.